These 20 T cell receptor beta chains were sequenced from one sample in a study of identical twins (TCRdb year 2016). Library preparation was by 5' RACE. Sequencing relied on an Illumina HiSeq 2000. Starting from the raw public reads, TCRdb applied fastp trimming at Q25, assembled clones with MiXCR and retained in-frame beta chains. Duplicate CDR3 protein sequences are folded into a single record with the most common DNA and genes. The sample table records about 530,000 distinct CDR3 sequences; roughly 15% of these occur just once. 0.44% of the sample belongs to the ten largest clones. These data were likewise used in another study, on yellow fever vaccine responses in identical twins.

What was sequenced was CD4+ T cells sorted from blood. Source of these receptors: a woman under 30 in good health.

This clonotype was seen a few times. J is TRBJ2-2 and V is TRBV19; 8 nucleotides align to TRBD2. The germline CDR1 and CDR2 sequences are LNHDA and SQIVND (reference sequence). J lost 4 bases, V lost 3 bases, and 7 bases had no gene match. There are 16 residues in the CDR3. The DNA for the CDR3 is TGTGCCAGTAGTATCTTCGGGAGGGGCCGCACCGGGGAGCTGTTTTTT. As protein: CASSIFGRGRTGELFF.

V is TRBV4-2 and J is TRBJ2-1, with D tentatively TRBD2 (5 bases). The CDR3 contains 12 residues. Germline CDR1 and CDR2: LGHNA and YNFKEQ. Trimming took off 0 bases at V and 12 bases at J, with 9 bases between the two ends. CDR3 region: CASSQEGALQFF. The CDR3 nucleotides read TGTGCCAGCAGCCAAGAGGGAGCGCTGCAGTTCTTC.

This clonotype showed up just a few times. V is TRBV5-1 and J is TRBJ2-1; 7 bases agree with TRBD2. CDR3 length equals 18 residues. J gave up 6 bases and V 4 bases, and 19 bases lay outside the gene matches. Germline-derived CDR1 and CDR2 are SGHRS and YFSETQ. The CDR3 is CASSPIAAGEGSGNEQFF. CDR3 DNA: TGCGCCAGCAGCCCCATAGCTGCTGGGGAGGGGTCGGGCAATGAGCAGTTCTTC.

This clonotype was recorded a few times. V gene TRBV14 combines with J gene TRBJ2-5; D assignment may be TRBD1 or TRBD2 (5 bases each). CDR1 and CDR2 (germline): SGHDN, FVKESK. The CDR3 is 14 amino acids. Trimming left V 1 base short and J 4 bases short, with 10 bases between. Here the CDR3 DNA reads TGTGCCAGCAGCCAAGGTCCGGGGCGAGAGACCCAGTACTTC. This translates into CASSQGPGRETQYF.

The sample holds a few counts of this clonotype. The chain recombines TRBV10-3 with TRBJ2-7; D gene unclear. This CDR3 comprises 11 residues. The V end was cut by 4 bases, the J end by 3 bases, with 4 bases between. Germline-derived CDR1 and CDR2 are ENHRY and SYGVKD. CDR3 region: CAISGNYEQYF. In DNA, the CDR3 is TGTGCCATCAGTGGAAACTACGAGCAGTACTTC.

The chain links TRBV6-5 to TRBJ1-2; no clear D. Between the trimmed V and J ends, which lost 2 bases and 3 bases, there was a span of 13 bases. Germline V CDR1 and CDR2: MNHEY, SVGAGI. The length of the CDR3 is 15 residues. The CDR3 here is CASSYEGGVHYGYTF. Written as DNA, the CDR3 is TGTGCCAGCAGTTACGAGGGAGGAGTACACTATGGCTACACCTTC.

This rearrangement joins TRBV6-1 to TRBJ1-5; maybe TRBD1 (5 bases). Germline-derived CDR1 and CDR2 are MNHNS and SASEGT. The CDR3 has 15 residues. V shed 6 bases and J shed 0 bases, with 12 bases lying between them. CDR3 nucleotide sequence: TGTGCCAGCAGCACTTCGGGACTTAGCAATCAGCCCCAGCATTTT. Protein product: CASSTSGLSNQPQHF.

This clonotype was seen only a few times. The V call is TRBV24-1, the J call TRBJ1-3; TRBD1 is a possible D gene (6 bases). The germline V gene has CDR1 KGHDR and CDR2 SFDVKD. V gave up 9 bases and J gave up 0 bases, with 11 bases separating them. This CDR3 has 14 amino acids. CDR3 residues: CATADSFSGNTIYF. CDR3 DNA sequence: TGTGCCACCGCGGACAGCTTCTCTGGAAACACCATATATTTT.

This clonotype was observed many times. V and J are TRBV7-2 and TRBJ1-6; possibly TRBD1 for D (6 bases). V was trimmed by 4 bases and J by 7 bases, leaving 11 bases between them. The CDR3 has 14 residues. Germline CDR1 is SGHTA and CDR2 is FQGNSA. The chain's CDR3 is CASSSPRGNSPLHF. CDR3 bases: TGTGCCAGCAGCTCACCGAGGGGGAATTCACCCCTCCACTTT. The entire variable domain, with the rest obtained from reference TRBV7-2 and TRBJ1-6, is as follows: GAGVSQSPSNKVTEKGKDVELRCDPISGHTALYWYRQSLGQGLEFLIYFQGNSAPDKSGLPSDRFSAERTGGSVSTLTIQRTQQEDSAVYLCASSSPRGNSPLHFGNGTRLTVT.

This clonotype has only one observation. The chain has TRBV5-1 and TRBJ2-2, with D perhaps being TRBD1 or TRBD2 (5 bases each). Trimming stripped 0 bases from V and 7 bases from J, with 10 bases between. The CDR3 extends over 14 amino acids. In germline, CDR1 is SGHRS, CDR2 YFSETQ. The CDR3 DNA reads as TGCGCCAGCAGCTTGGAGTGGGGGTTCGGGGAGCTGTTTTTT. As protein: CASSLEWGFGELFF.

In this sample, this clonotype turned up many times. The J gene is TRBJ1-1, the V gene TRBV12-3 or TRBV12-4, with TRBD1 identical over 7 bases. This CDR3 is built from 15 residues. V trimming: 8 bases; J trimming: 0 bases; junction bases outside the gene matches: 9. The CDR3 coding sequence is TGTGCCAGCGCGGACAGGCGGTTCATGAACACTGAAGCTTTCTTT. It specifies CASADRRFMNTEAFF.

The chain links TRBV4-1 to TRBJ1-3, with TRBD1 matching 7 bases. V trimming: 3 bases; J trimming: 3 bases; junction bases outside the gene matches: 5. This CDR3 spans 15 amino acids. Germline V CDR1 and CDR2: MGHRA, YSYEKL. Written as DNA, the CDR3 is TGCGCCAGCAGCCACCTACAGGGGAATGGAAACACCATATATTTT. This translates into CASSHLQGNGNTIYF.

In this sample, this clonotype turned up a few times. V usage is TRBV7-8 and J usage is TRBJ2-7, with D perhaps being TRBD1 or TRBD2 (5 bases each). Trimming pared 5 bases from V and 5 bases from J, leaving 10 bases between. Per the germline V gene, CDR1 is SGHVS and CDR2 is FQNEAQ. The CDR3 runs 12 residues. DNA of the CDR3: TGTGCCAGCAGCCCCAGGGACGACGAGCAGTACTTC. It is translated as CASSPRDDEQYF. Together with reference TRBV7-8 and TRBJ2-7, the CDR3 gives the full variable domain: GAGVSQSPRYKVAKRGQDVALRCDPISGHVSLFWYQQALGQGPEFLTYFQNEAQLDKSGLPSDRFFAERPEGSVSTLKIQRTQQEDSAVYLCASSPRDDEQYFGPGTRLTVT.

The gene calls are TRBV5-1 and TRBJ2-3, with a possible D match to TRBD2 (6 bases). The CDR3 consists of 14 residues. V was trimmed by 4 bases and J by 4 bases, leaving 13 bases between them. Germline V lookup: CDR1 SGHRS, CDR2 YFSETQ. CDR3 amino acids: CASSTGGIPDTQYF. The CDR3 nucleotides read TGCGCCAGCAGCACTGGGGGGATACCAGATACGCAGTATTTT. The full variable domain, completed using reference TRBV5-1 and TRBJ2-3, is KAGVTQTPRYLIKTRGQQVTLSCSPISGHRSVSWYQQTPGQGLQFLFEYFSETQRNKGNFPGRFSGRQFSNSRSEMNVSTLELGDSALYLCASSTGGIPDTQYFGPGTRLTVL.

V usage is TRBV12-3 or TRBV12-4 and J usage is TRBJ1-4; D is possibly TRBD1 (5 bases). V shed 4 bases and J shed 5 bases, with 14 bases lying between them. The CDR3 is 15 amino acids. DNA for the CDR3: TGTGCCAGCAGTTCTCCGGGACTGACGAATGAAAAACTGTTTTTT. This gives the protein CASSSPGLTNEKLFF.

This chain links TRBV2 with TRBJ1-1; 8 nucleotides agree with TRBD1. Losses at the gene ends were 5 bases for V and 0 bases for J; bases not matched to a gene: 8. Germline V lookup: CDR1 SNHLY, CDR2 FYNNEI. There are 16 residues in the CDR3. The chain's CDR3 is CASSQRQGSMNTEAFF. For the CDR3, the DNA is TGTGCCAGCAGTCAACGACAGGGGTCCATGAACACTGAAGCTTTCTTT. Based on the CDR3 plus reference TRBV2 and TRBJ1-1, the full variable domain is EPEVTQTPSHQVTQMGQEVILRCVPISNHLYFYWYRQILGQKVEFLVSFYNNEISEKSEIFDDQFSVERPDGSNFTLKIRSTKLEDSAMYFCASSQRQGSMNTEAFFGQGTRLTVV.

This clonotype has just a few counts. This rearrangement joins TRBV20-1 to TRBJ2-5, with D uncertain. Germline V gene sequence: CDR1 DFQATT, CDR2 SNEGSKA (reference sequence). The CDR3 spans 15 residues. With 0 bases removed from V and 0 bases from J, the gap between germline ends came to 11 bases. The DNA of the CDR3 is TGCAGTGCTAGAGACTTGGACGCGCACCAAGAGACCCAGTACTTC. Protein sequence: CSARDLDAHQETQYF.

Only a few counts were recorded for this clonotype. CDR3 region: CSASFIGAFNEQFF. CDR3 nucleotides: TGCAGTGCCTCCTTCATCGGGGCCTTCAATGAGCAGTTCTTC. V gene TRBV20-1 combines with J gene TRBJ2-1; perhaps D is TRBD1 or TRBD2 (5 bases each). The germline CDR1 and CDR2 sequences are DFQATT and SNEGSKA (reference sequence). V shed 6 bases and J shed 6 bases, with 18 bases lying between them. The CDR3 contains 14 residues.

The chain uses TRBV6-5 and TRBJ2-1; 8 bases map to TRBD2. V dropped 4 bases and J dropped 0; count of bases not matched to a gene: 14. The CDR3 is 19 amino acids. Germline V CDR1 and CDR2: MNHEY, SVGAGI. CDR3 loop: CASSSPPGGRNYSYNEQFF. For the CDR3, the DNA is TGTGCCAGCAGTTCCCCCCCGGGAGGGCGGAACTACTCCTACAATGAGCAGTTCTTC.

The chain links TRBV18 to TRBJ2-6; 9 positions agree with TRBD1. The V segment lost 2 bases and the J segment 0 bases; nucleotides outside the gene matches: 2. Germline V CDR1 and CDR2: KGHSH, LQKENI. The CDR3 consists of 17 residues. In DNA form, the CDR3 reads TGTGCCAGCTCACCAGGGACAGGGATCTCTGGGGCCAACGTCCTGACTTTC. It translates to CASSPGTGISGANVLTF.